The clone carrying this TCR beta chain was found a few times. Its specificity is unknown. This sample is part of a study of T-cell reconstitution after alpha-beta-depleted transplantation in children. Regarding the study as a whole: T-cell numbers and diversity one year post-transplant derived largely from freshly generated T cells. The high TCRbeta diversity at day 60 in some patients came from surviving recipient T cells and thymic progenitors.

Preparation of the TCRbeta library used unique molecular identifiers. TCRdb ran MiXCR on the PCR reads and lists one entry per CDR3 protein. The sample lists a few hundred thousand distinct CDR3 sequences; 10% to 15% were seen once. The CDR3 has 14 residues. Germline CDR1 and CDR2: SGHTA and FQGNSA. Trimming left V 2 bases short and J 9 bases short, with 16 bases between. V usage is TRBV7-2 and J usage is TRBJ1-1, with D perhaps matching TRBD1 (6 bases). The receptor comes from a male patient between 10 and 17 years old who had a stem cell transplant for acute myeloid leukemia, so the T cells may come from the graft donor. The sequenced sample was PBMCs, mostly from graft donor cells, obtained 360 days after TCRalphabeta/CD19-depleted stem cell transplant. CDR3 residues: CASSLSGGQGQAFF. The CDR3 DNA reads TGTGCCAGCAGCTTATCCGGGGGGCAGGGACAAGCTTTCTTT.